One and the same sample provided the 7 T cell receptor beta chains below, sequenced in a study of blood T cell repertoires in COVID-19. TCRdb's copy holds only in-frame clones and misses some; the assay was immunoSEQ multiplex PCR. The profile shows fewer than 350,000 clones, about 90% of them singletons. Material: peripheral blood. The receptors derive from a woman aged 25 to 39 with COVID-19, enrolled during active disease.

To note about this clone: Additional DNA sequences in this sample encode the identical CDR3. The chain is built from TRBV12-3 or TRBV12-4 and TRBJ2-2; D is uncertain. Deletions cut 6 bases from V and 4 bases from J, with 6 bases between. The CDR3 spans 12 residues. The CDR3 sequence: CASSRGTGELFF. The CDR3 nucleotides are TGTGCCAGCAGCCGCGGCACCGGGGAGCTGTTTTTT.

V and J are TRBV7-2 and TRBJ1-5; 8 bases align to TRBD1. The CDR3 is 16 residues long. With 4 bases clipped from V and 2 bases from J, the junction kept 7 bases outside the gene matches. Germline-derived CDR1 and CDR2 are SGHTA and FQGNSA. CDR3 nucleotide sequence: TGTGCCAGCAGCTCCCCGCTGGGACAGGGCAATCAGCCCCAGCATTTT. This gives the protein CASSSPLGQGNQPQHF. The full variable domain, completed using reference TRBV7-2 and TRBJ1-5, is GAGVSQSPSNKVTEKGKDVELRCDPISGHTALYWYRQSLGQGLEFLIYFQGNSAPDKSGLPSDRFSAERTGGSVSTLTIQRTQQEDSAVYLCASSSPLGQGNQPQHFGDGTRLSIL.

The chain joins TRBV14 to TRBJ1-1, with D unclear. The CDR3 runs 18 residues. V was clipped by 1 base and J by 0 bases, with 18 bases between them. Germline CDR1 SGHDN, CDR2 FVKESK. The CDR3 loop reads CASSQGPFSFLLNTEAFF. CDR3 bases: TGTGCCAGCAGCCAAGGGCCCTTCTCTTTCCTCTTGAACACTGAAGCTTTCTTT.

The rearrangement links TRBV15 to TRBJ1-5; possible D gene TRBD1, 5 bases. Germline CDR1 reads LNHNV; CDR2 reads YYDKDF (reference sequence). The CDR3 runs 16 residues. Trimming cost V 3 bases and J 0 bases, with 12 bases left between them. Written as DNA, the CDR3 is TGTGCCACCAGCAGCGACAGTACCTATAGCAATCAGCCCCAGCATTTT. Translated, it gives CATSSDSTYSNQPQHF.

CDR3 in amino acids: CASIPGEAKNIQYF. The CDR3, as DNA: TGTGCCAGCATCCCAGGTGAAGCCAAAAACATTCAGTACTTC. The rearrangement uses TRBV2 and TRBJ2-4; no reliable D call. V lost 7 bases, J lost 0 bases, and 10 bases lay in between. CDR3 length equals 14 residues. Germline assignment: CDR1 SNHLY and CDR2 FYNNEI.

This chain connects TRBV9 to TRBJ2-7; possibly TRBD1 for D (6 bases). CDR1 SGDLS and CDR2 YYNGEE come from the germline V gene. The germline V and J ends were trimmed by 4 bases and 3 bases, with 17 bases remaining between them. The CDR3 sequence is 15 residues long. The CDR3 DNA reads TGTGCCAGCAGCCCCGGACAGCAACTAAACTACGAGCAGTACTTC. It specifies CASSPGQQLNYEQYF.

V and J are TRBV5-5 and TRBJ1-1, with D unclear. V was cut by 0 bases and J by 4 bases, with 10 bases left in between. CDR3 size: 14 residues. Germline CDR1 is SGHKS and CDR2 is YYEKEE (reference sequence). CDR3 sequence: CASSLAAVSTEAFF. As DNA, the CDR3 is TGTGCCAGCAGCTTGGCAGCGGTTTCCACTGAAGCTTTCTTT.